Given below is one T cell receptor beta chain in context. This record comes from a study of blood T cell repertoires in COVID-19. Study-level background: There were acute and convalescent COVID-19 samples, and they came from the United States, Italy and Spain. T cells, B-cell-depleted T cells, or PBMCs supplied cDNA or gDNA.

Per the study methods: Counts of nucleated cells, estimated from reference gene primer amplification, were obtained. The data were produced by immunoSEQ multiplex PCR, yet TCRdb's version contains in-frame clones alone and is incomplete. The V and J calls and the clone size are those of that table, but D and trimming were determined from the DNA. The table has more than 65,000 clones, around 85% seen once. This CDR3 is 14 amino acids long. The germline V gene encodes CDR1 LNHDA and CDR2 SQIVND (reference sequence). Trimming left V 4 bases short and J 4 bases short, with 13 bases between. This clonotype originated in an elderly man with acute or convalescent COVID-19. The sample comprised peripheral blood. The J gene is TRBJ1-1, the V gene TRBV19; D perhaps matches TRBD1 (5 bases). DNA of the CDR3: TGTGCCAGTAGTAACAACGACAGAGGCACTGAAGCTTTCTTT. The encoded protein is CASSNNDRGTEAFF.